What follows describes a single T cell receptor beta chain. Its antigen is currently unknown. These archived tumors were resected from patients never given neoadjuvant therapy beforehand. The data stem from a study of CXCR4 blockade with PD-1 therapy in pancreatic cancer. Study findings and constraints: Convergent selection by common tumor antigens was suggested by nucleotide rearrangement counts. Survival did not correlate with tumor clonality, which averaged around 0.13 versus 0.046. Only TCRbeta chains were sequenced here.

This CDR3 comprises 13 residues. Germline assignment: CDR1 MNHGY and CDR2 SAAAGT. V lost 9 bases, J lost 5 bases, and 15 bases lay in between. Method: immunoSEQ multiplex PCR; TCRdb's copy keeps in-frame clones and lacks some. The sample has under 20,000 clones; about 72% are singletons. The sequence was obtained from a human donor with pancreatic ductal adenocarcinoma. The rearrangement links TRBV6-8 to TRBJ2-3, with D tentatively TRBD1 (7 bases). The source material was tumor tissue. CDR3 residues: CASAGQPGDTQYF. The CDR3 DNA follows: TGTGCCAGTGCGGGACAGCCTGGAGATACGCAGTATTTT.